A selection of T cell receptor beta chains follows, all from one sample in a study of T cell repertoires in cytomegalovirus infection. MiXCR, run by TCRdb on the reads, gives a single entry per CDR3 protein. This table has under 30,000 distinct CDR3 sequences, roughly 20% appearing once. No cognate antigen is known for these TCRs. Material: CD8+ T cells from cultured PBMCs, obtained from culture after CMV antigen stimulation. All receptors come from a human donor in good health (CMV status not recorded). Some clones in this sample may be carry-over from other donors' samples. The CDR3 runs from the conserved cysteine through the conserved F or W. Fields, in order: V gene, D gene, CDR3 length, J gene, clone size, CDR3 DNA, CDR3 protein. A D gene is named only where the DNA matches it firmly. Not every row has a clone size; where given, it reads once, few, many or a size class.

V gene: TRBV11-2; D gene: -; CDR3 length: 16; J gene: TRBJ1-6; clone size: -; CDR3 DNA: TGTGCCAGCAGCTTAGTCGGGGTGTCCTATAATTCACCCCTCCACTTT; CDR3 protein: CASSLVGVSYNSPLHF
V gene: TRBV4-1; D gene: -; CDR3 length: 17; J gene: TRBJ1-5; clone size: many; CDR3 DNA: TGCGCCAGCAGCCAAGGCGGGGGCGCCGAGGGCAATCAGCCCCAGCATTTT; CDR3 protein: CASSQGGGAEGNQPQHF
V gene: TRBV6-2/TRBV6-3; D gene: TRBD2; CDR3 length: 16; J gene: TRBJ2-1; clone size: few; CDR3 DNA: TGTGCCAGCAGTTACCCGACTAGCGGGGGAAACAATGAGCAGTTCTTC; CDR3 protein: CASSYPTSGGNNEQFF
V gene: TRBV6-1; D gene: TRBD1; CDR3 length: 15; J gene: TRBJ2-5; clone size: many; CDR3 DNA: TGTGCCAGCAGTGAAACGAGGGGGCTAGGAGAGACCCAGTACTTC; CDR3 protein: CASSETRGLGETQYF
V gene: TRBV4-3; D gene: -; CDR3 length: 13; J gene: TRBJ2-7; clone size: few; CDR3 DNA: TGCGCCAGCAGCCGCCAACTTCTAGGCGAGCAGTACTTC; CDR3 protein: CASSRQLLGEQYF
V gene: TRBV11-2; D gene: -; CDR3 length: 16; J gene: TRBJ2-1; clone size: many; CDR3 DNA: TGTGCCAGCAGCTTAGACCCCGTCTCCGCCTACAATGAGCAGTTCTTC; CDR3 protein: CASSLDPVSAYNEQFF
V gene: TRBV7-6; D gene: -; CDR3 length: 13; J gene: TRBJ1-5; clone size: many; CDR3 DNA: TGTGCCAGCAGCTTTGGGGGGAATCAGCCCCAGCATTTT; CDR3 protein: CASSFGGNQPQHF
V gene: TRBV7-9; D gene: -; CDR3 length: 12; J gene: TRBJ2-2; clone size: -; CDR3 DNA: TGTGCCAGCAGCTTATCAGCCGGGGAGCTGTTTTTT; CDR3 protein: CASSLSAGELFF
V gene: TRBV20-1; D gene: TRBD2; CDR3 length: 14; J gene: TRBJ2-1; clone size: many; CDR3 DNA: TGCAGTGCTATCCCTAGCGGGTACTACAATGAGCAGTTCTTC; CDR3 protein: CSAIPSGYYNEQFF
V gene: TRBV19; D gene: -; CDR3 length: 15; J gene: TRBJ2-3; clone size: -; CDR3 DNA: TGTGCCAGTAGTATTTCAGGGGCTGGGACAGATACGCAGTATTTT; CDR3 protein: CASSISGAGTDTQYF
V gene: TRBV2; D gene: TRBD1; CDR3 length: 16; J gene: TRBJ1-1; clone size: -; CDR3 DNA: TGTGCCAGCAGTCGGCCGGGACAGAGCGTGACCGGGCCCGCTTTCTTT; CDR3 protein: CASSRPGQSVTGPAFF
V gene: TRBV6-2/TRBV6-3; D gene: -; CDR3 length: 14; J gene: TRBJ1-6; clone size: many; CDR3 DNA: TGTGCCAGCAGTCCACAGGCTGGGAATTCACCCCTCCACTTT; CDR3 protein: CASSPQAGNSPLHF
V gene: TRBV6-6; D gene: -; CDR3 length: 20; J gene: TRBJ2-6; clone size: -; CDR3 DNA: TGTGCCGGCAGTTACTCGAGAGCGAAGGGGTCCGACTCTGGGGCCAACGTCCTGACTTTC; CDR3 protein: CAGSYSRAKGSDSGANVLTF
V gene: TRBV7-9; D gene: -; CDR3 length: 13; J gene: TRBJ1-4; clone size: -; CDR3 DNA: TGTGCCAGCAGTGGACAGCCGGTTGAAAAACTGTTTTTT; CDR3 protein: CASSGQPVEKLFF
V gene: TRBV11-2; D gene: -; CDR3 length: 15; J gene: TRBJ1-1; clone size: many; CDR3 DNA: TGTGCCAGCAGCCCCTTGGTGGGAATTGGCACTGAAGCTTTCTTT; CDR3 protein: CASSPLVGIGTEAFF
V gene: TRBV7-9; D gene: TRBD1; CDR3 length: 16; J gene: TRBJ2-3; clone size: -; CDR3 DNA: TGTGCCAGCAGCCCTTACGGGACAGGGGAGGGAGATACGCAGTATTTT; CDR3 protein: CASSPYGTGEGDTQYF
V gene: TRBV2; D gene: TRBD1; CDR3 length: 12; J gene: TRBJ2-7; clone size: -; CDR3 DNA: TGTGCCAGCAGGGGGACAGGGGAAGAGCAGTACTTC; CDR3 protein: CASRGTGEEQYF
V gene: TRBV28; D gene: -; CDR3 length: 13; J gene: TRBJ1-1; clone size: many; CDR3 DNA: TGTGCCAGCAGATTACCCGGGACCGCTGAAGCTTTCTTT; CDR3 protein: CASRLPGTAEAFF
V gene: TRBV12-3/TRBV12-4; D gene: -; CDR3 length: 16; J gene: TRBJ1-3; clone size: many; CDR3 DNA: TGTGCCAGCTACCCGGGGGGCCATGTCTCTGGAAACACCATATATTTT; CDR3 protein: CASYPGGHVSGNTIYF
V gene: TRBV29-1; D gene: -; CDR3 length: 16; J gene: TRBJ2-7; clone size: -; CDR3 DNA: TGCTGCGTTGAAACAGGAACGGCAATAGGTTACTACGAGCAGTACTTC; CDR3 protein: CCVETGTAIGYYEQYF
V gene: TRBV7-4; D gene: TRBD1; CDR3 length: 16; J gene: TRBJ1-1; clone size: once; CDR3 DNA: TGTGCCAGCAGCATCGGGACAGGGGGTATGAACACTGAAGCTTTCTTT; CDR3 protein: CASSIGTGGMNTEAFF
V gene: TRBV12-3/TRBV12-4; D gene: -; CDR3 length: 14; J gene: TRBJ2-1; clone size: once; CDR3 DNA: TGTGCCAGCAGTATAACCGGGACTCAGGATGAGCAGTTCTTC; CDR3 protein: CASSITGTQDEQFF
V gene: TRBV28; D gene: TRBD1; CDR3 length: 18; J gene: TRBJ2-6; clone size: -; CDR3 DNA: TGTGCCAGCACCCCAGCAGGGACAGGCAAGTCTGGGGCCAACGTCCTGACTTTC; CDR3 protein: CASTPAGTGKSGANVLTF
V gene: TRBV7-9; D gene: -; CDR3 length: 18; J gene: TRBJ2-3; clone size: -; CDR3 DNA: TGTGCCAGCAGCTCCGAAGTATTGCGGGCATCTAGCACAGATACGCAGTATTTT; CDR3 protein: CASSSEVLRASSTDTQYF
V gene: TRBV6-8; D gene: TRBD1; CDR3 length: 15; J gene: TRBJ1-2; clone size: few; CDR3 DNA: TGTGCCAGCAGATCCAGGGGACAGGGAGGCTATGGCTACACCTTC; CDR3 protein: CASRSRGQGGYGYTF
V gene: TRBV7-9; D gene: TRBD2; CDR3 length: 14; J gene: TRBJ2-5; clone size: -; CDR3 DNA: TGTGCCAGCAGCCCCCTGCTAGCGGGAGAGACCCAGTACTTC; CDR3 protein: CASSPLLAGETQYF
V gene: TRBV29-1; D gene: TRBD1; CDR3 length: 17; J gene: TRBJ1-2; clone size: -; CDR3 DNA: TGCAGCGTTGAAGATGTCAGGGGGCAGAAAGGGAACTATGGCTACACCTTC; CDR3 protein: CSVEDVRGQKGNYGYTF
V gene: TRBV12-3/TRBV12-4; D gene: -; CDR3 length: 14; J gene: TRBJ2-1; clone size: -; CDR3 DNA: TGTGCCAGCAGTTTAGGGGGCCTCTACAATGAGCAGTTCTTC; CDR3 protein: CASSLGGLYNEQFF